This T cell receptor beta chain is drawn from a study of Tregs in tolerant kidney transplant recipients. CD4+CD25+CD127- Tregs, CD4+CD25- non-Tregs, CD4 and CD8 cells were sorted. Comment on this clone: Its antigen is still unknown.

Measured with immunoSEQ multiplex PCR; TCRdb has only the in-frame clones, and not every one. This table has 110,000 or so clones, 92% appearing once. Findings and caveats of the study: Tregs expanded with activated donor B cells seemed most donor-specific. This study did not directly address biological reproducibility. Validation in larger populations is needed because few patients were studied.

The sample comprised CD4+ T cells from blood. This TCR was recovered from a human donor in good health.

The CDR3 nucleotides read TGTGCCACCAGCAGTCACACAGGGTCTAAGACAGATACGCAGTATTTT. Protein: CATSSHTGSKTDTQYF. The chain carries TRBV15 and TRBJ2-3, with D possibly matching TRBD1 (6 bases). CDR1 and CDR2 (germline): LNHNV, YYDKDF (reference sequence). This CDR3 spans 16 amino acids. Trimming took 3 bases from V and 3 from J, leaving 16 bases between them.